Included here is one T cell receptor beta chain sequence, with context. As yet, its antigen is unknown. The entry originates in a study of T-cell memory formation after mild COVID-19. Regarding the study as a whole: A second wave of clones peaked on day 37, and their SARS-CoV-2 specificity went unconfirmed. Later expanders leaned CD4+, whereas clones that contracted between day 15 and 85 were balanced CD4/CD8.

Via MiXCR, TCRdb re-called the 5' RACE reads, giving one row per CDR3 protein. The sample includes 170,000 or so distinct CDR3 sequences, around a third seen only once; the top ten take around 12%. Per germline, CDR1 LGHNA and CDR2 YNFKEQ. Unmatched junction bases numbered 3, after V lost 1 base and J lost 1 base. The CDR3 runs 15 residues. V and J are TRBV4-2 and TRBJ1-1; 7 nucleotides agree with TRBD1. This sequence was found in an adult woman who had mild COVID-19 (a few samples of this study predate the infection). Cell type and time point are not known. The sample taken for sequencing was PBMCs or a T cell subset sorted from them (not recorded which). CDR3: CASSQGQGGNTEAFF. DNA of the CDR3: TGTGCCAGCAGCCAAGGACAGGGAGGGAACACTGAAGCTTTCTTT.